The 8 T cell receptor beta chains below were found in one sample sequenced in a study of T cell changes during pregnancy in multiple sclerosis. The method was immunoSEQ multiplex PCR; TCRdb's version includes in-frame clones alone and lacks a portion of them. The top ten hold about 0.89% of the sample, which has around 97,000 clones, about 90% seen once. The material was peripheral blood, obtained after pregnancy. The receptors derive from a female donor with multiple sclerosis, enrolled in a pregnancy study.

In DNA, the CDR3 is TGTGCCAGCAGCCACCTTATACTAGCGGGGGGGGTCGGTTCGGACACCGGGGAGCTGTTTTTT. The encoded protein is CASSHLILAGGVGSDTGELFF. The chain links TRBV7-6 to TRBJ2-2, with 13 bases identical to TRBD2. This CDR3 spans 21 amino acids. Losses at the gene ends were 5 bases for V and 3 bases for J; bases not matched to a gene: 18. Germline V gene data show CDR1 as SGHVS and CDR2 as FNYEAQ. Looking up the rest from reference TRBV7-6 and TRBJ2-2 gives the full variable domain: GAGVSQSPRYKVTKRGQDVALRCDPISGHVSLYWYRQALGQGPEFLTYFNYEAQQDKSGLPNDRFSAERPEGSISTLTIQRTEQRDSAMYRCASSHLILAGGVGSDTGELFFGEGSRLTVL.

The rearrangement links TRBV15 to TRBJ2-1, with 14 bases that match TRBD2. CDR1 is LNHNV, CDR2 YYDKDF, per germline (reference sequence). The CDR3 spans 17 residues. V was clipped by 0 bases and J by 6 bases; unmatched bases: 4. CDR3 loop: CATSREPGLAGANEQFF. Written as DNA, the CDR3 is TGTGCCACCAGCAGAGAACCGGGACTAGCGGGAGCCAATGAGCAGTTCTTC.

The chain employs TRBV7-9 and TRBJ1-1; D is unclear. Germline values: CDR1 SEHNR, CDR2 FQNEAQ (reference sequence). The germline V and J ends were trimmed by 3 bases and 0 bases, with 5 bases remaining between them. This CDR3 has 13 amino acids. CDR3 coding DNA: TGTGCCAGCAGCTTTGTCATGAACACTGAAGCTTTCTTT. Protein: CASSFVMNTEAFF.

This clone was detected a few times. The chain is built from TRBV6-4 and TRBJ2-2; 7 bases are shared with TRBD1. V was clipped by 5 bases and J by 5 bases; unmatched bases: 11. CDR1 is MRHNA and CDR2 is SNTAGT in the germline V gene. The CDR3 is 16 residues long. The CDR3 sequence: CASSPHKSTGTGELFF. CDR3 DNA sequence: TGTGCCAGCAGTCCCCATAAATCGACAGGGACCGGGGAGCTGTTTTTT.

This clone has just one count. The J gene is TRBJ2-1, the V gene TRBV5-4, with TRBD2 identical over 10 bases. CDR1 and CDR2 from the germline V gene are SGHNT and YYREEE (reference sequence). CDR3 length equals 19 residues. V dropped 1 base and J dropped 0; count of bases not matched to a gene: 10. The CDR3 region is CASSLSASGSRSSYNEQFF. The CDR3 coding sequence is TGTGCCAGCAGCTTGTCGGCTAGCGGGAGCCGAAGCTCCTACAATGAGCAGTTCTTC.

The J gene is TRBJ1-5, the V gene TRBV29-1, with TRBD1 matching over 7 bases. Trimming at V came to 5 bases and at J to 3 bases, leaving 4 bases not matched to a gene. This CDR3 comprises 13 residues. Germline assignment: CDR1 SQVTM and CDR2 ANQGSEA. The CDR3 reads CSVMTGPNQPQHF. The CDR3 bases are TGCAGCGTTATGACAGGGCCCAATCAGCCCCAGCATTTT. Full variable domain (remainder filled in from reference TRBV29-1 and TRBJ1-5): SAVISQKPSRDICQRGTSLTIQCQVDSQVTMMFWYRQQPGQSLTLIATANQGSEATYESGFVIDKFPISRPNLTFSTLTVSNMSPEDSSIYLCSVMTGPNQPQHFGDGTRLSIL.

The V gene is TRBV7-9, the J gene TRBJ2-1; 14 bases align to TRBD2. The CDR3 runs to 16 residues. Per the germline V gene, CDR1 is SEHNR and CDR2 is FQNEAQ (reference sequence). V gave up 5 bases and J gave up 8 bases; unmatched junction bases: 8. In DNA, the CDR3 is TGTGCCAGCAGCACTGGACTAGCGGGGGGTCGAGATGAGCAGTTCTTC. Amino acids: CASSTGLAGGRDEQFF.

The DNA for the CDR3 is TGTGCCAGCAGCGTACGAGTCGGAGATACGCAGTATTTT. It translates to CASSVRVGDTQYF. The rearrangement uses TRBV9 and TRBJ2-3; no reliable D call. This CDR3 comprises 13 residues. Between the trimmed V and J ends, which lost 1 base and 5 bases, there was a span of 8 bases. Germline CDR1 and CDR2: SGDLS and YYNGEE.